The present TCR beta chain was sequenced within a study of graft-versus-host responses after intestinal transplantation. Study in general: Anti-thymocyte globulin was used for induction in all recipients, who then took tacrolimus and steroids for approximately 3 years. Findings and caveats of the study: Early post-transplant HvG declines showed an association with peak circulating GvH clone levels.

Germline loops: CDR1 SGHTA, CDR2 FQGNSA. CDR3 size: 12 residues. Losses at the gene ends were 4 bases for V and 7 bases for J; bases not matched to a gene: 2. A word on this clone: What it binds is unknown.

Clones were sequenced by immunoSEQ multiplex PCR, and TCRdb holds only the in-frame ones, with some missing. The data contain about 89,000 clones, roughly nine tenths of them seen just once; the ten biggest clones take up approximately 0.096%. The specimen comprised unstimulated CD4+ T cells sorted from spleen or lymph node cells, sampled before intestinal transplant. This clonotype was sampled from a human donor who received an intestinal transplant. The chain links TRBV7-2 to TRBJ1-1, with 8 nucleotides matching TRBD1. CDR3 residues: CASSSGGSEAFF. CDR3 nucleotide sequence: TGTGCCAGCAGCTCAGGGGGCAGTGAAGCTTTCTTT.